Listed here is a single T cell receptor beta chain. What it recognizes is unknown. This record belongs to a study of T-cell reconstitution after alpha-beta-depleted transplantation in children. Findings and caveats of the study: T cells produced anew were the main source of T-cell counts and diversity one year after transplant.

V lost 3 bases and J lost 5, with 12 bases in between. Per germline, CDR1 SGHRS and CDR2 YFSETQ. The CDR3 sequence is 13 residues long. Unique molecular identifiers were built into the TCRbeta library. TCRdb fed the PCR reads into MiXCR, producing one record per CDR3 protein. The data contain over 200,000 distinct CDR3 sequences, roughly 10% of them seen just once; the ten biggest clones take up approximately 28%. This clonotype was sampled from a child less than two years old with acute myeloid leukemia, due to receive a stem cell transplant. The rearrangement joins TRBV5-1 to TRBJ2-7; no firm D call. This material consisted of PBMCs, taken before TCRalphabeta/CD19-depleted stem cell transplant. CDR3 sequence (DNA): TGCGCCAGCAGCTCGGGCCCATATAACGAGCAGTACTTC. Its translation is CASSSGPYNEQYF.